The 27 T cell receptor beta chains below come from one sample, sequenced in a study of T cells after yellow fever vaccination. Via MiXCR, TCRdb re-called the 5' RACE reads, giving one row per CDR3 protein. The sample shows about 510,000 distinct CDR3 sequences, around a fifth of them seen only once. This material consisted of PBMCs, taken roughly 23 days after the first yellow fever vaccination. Receptors were obtained from a man aged 18 to 35 who received the YFV17D yellow fever vaccine.

The chain is built from TRBV7-2 and TRBJ2-1; TRBD2 matches 10 bases. Trimming took 4 bases from V and 6 from J; bases not matched to a gene: 9. CDR1 is SGHTA, CDR2 FQGNSA, per germline. The CDR3 totals 16 residues. The CDR3 region has the DNA TGTGCCAGCAGCTCCAGCGGGGGGGCCCTAGGCAATGAGCAGTTCTTC. Protein: CASSSSGGALGNEQFF.

The chain uses TRBV7-2 and TRBJ2-7; D gene unclear. Germline CDR1 is SGHTA and CDR2 is FQGNSA. V was cut by 4 bases and J by 4 bases, with 11 bases left in between. This CDR3 region has 13 residues. The CDR3 nucleotides read TGTGCCAGCAGCTCGCAGGACGGGTACGAGCAGTACGTC. Its protein is CASSSQDGYEQYV.

The V call is TRBV5-4, the J call TRBJ2-7, with no clear D. Deletions cut 0 bases from V and 6 bases from J, with 7 bases between. The germline V gene has CDR1 SGHNT and CDR2 YYREEE (reference sequence). The CDR3 totals 12 residues. This chain's CDR3 is CASSLDLGEQYF. DNA for the CDR3: TGTGCCAGCAGCTTGGATTTGGGCGAGCAGTACTTC.

The rearrangement links TRBV4-3 to TRBJ2-2, with 7 bases that match TRBD2. Per the germline V gene, CDR1 is LGHNA and CDR2 is YSLEER. V shed 0 bases, J shed 7 bases, and the junction held 2 bases outside the gene matches. The CDR3 is 14 amino acids. This CDR3 is CASSQDPGGGELFF. The CDR3 DNA reads TGCGCCAGCAGCCAAGATCCGGGAGGCGGGGAGCTGTTTTTT.

The chain combines TRBV11-2 with TRBJ2-1; D may correspond to TRBD1 or TRBD2 (5 bases each). CDR3 length equals 15 residues. Germline CDR1 reads SGHAT; CDR2 reads FQNNGV. The V end lost 3 bases, the J end lost 4 bases, and 13 bases lay between the germline ends. The chain's CDR3 is CASSFPGLLYNEQFF. The CDR3, as DNA: TGTGCCAGCAGCTTCCCGGGGCTACTATACAATGAGCAGTTCTTC.

This clonotype was counted a few times. The J gene is TRBJ1-2, the V gene TRBV6-1; no clear D gene. This CDR3 is built from 14 residues. Germline V gene sequence: CDR1 MNHNS, CDR2 SASEGT. V was clipped by 5 bases and J by 8 bases, with 18 bases between them. The CDR3 spells CASSPGIPKWGYTF. The CDR3 DNA is TGTGCCAGCAGTCCGGGGATACCGAAGTGGGGCTACACCTTC.

The table lists this clonotype with a few counts. The chain is built from TRBV6-1 and TRBJ2-6; TRBD1 aligns across 8 bases. The CDR3 extends over 15 amino acids. J lost 4 bases, V lost 6 bases, and 5 bases had no gene match. CDR1 is MNHNS, CDR2 SASEGT, per germline. The CDR3 reads CASRSTGAGANVLTF. The CDR3 nucleotides read TGTGCCAGCAGGTCGACAGGGGCGGGGGCCAACGTCCTGACTTTC.

This clonotype occurred a few times. The chain links TRBV7-6 to TRBJ2-3, with 7 bases aligning to TRBD1. CDR1 and CDR2 from the germline V gene are SGHVS and FNYEAQ. V lost 5 bases to trimming and J lost 4 bases; unmatched junction nucleotides: 9. CDR3 size: 15 residues. In nucleotides, the CDR3 is TGTGCCAGCAGCGCAGCCTTAGGGACAGCAGATACGCAGTATTTT. It encodes CASSAALGTADTQYF.

The chain couples TRBV5-5 to TRBJ2-7; possible D gene TRBD2, 5 bases. The CDR3 is 15 residues long. Per the germline V gene, CDR1 is SGHKS and CDR2 is YYEKEE (reference sequence). V lost 0 bases to trimming and J lost 4 bases, with 14 bases between them. The CDR3 region is CASSLAGSIAYEQYF. CDR3 sequence (DNA): TGTGCCAGCAGCTTGGCTGGGAGCATCGCGTACGAGCAGTACTTC.

This clonotype appeared a few times. The CDR3 loop is CASSLAGFSTDTQYF. CDR3 nucleotide sequence: TGTGCCAGCAGCTTGGCCGGATTCAGCACAGATACGCAGTATTTT. This sequence joins TRBV13 and TRBJ2-3; no definite D call. V was shortened by 3 bases and J by 0 bases, with 10 bases between the two germline ends. The CDR3 totals 15 residues. Germline CDR1 PRHDT, CDR2 FYEKMQ (reference sequence).

The chain carries TRBV12-3 or TRBV12-4 and TRBJ2-2, with 7 positions matching TRBD1. V was pared by 5 bases and J by 1 base, with 10 bases of the junction left unmatched. The CDR3 loop spans 17 amino acids. CDR3 nucleotide sequence: TGTGCCAGCAGTGGAGAGGCTAGGACAGGGAACACCGGGGAGCTGTTTTTT. Its protein product is CASSGEARTGNTGELFF.

This clonotype was found a few times. The chain combines TRBV15 with TRBJ1-4; tentatively, D is TRBD1 (5 bases). CDR1 LNHNV and CDR2 YYDKDF come from the germline V gene (reference sequence). Trimming removed 2 bases from V and 0 bases from J, with 22 bases in between. CDR3 length equals 20 residues. CDR3 bases: TGTGCCACCAGCAGATCCGCGCCAAGACAGACTTATGCAACTAATGAAAAACTGTTTTTT. Its protein is CATSRSAPRQTYATNEKLFF.

This rearrangement joins TRBV5-1 to TRBJ1-4; D uncertain. V lost 4 bases and J lost 0, with 10 bases in between. CDR1 is SGHRS, CDR2 YFSETQ, per germline. CDR3 size: 15 residues. CDR3 bases: TGCGCCAGCAGCCCTCAGAGTGCAACTAATGAAAAACTGTTTTTT. This translates into CASSPQSATNEKLFF.

This chain uses TRBV20-1 with TRBJ2-1; unclear D gene. V was clipped by 1 base and J by 4 bases, with 8 bases between them. The CDR3 is 13 amino acids. Germline V gene data show CDR1 as DFQATT and CDR2 as SNEGSKA (reference sequence). CDR3 sequence reads: CSARGAIYNEQFF. In nucleotides, the CDR3 is TGCAGTGCTAGAGGGGCGATTTACAATGAGCAGTTCTTC.

The chain is built from TRBV28 and TRBJ1-4, with 7 bases that match TRBD1. V shed 10 bases, J shed 12 bases, and the junction held 5 bases outside the gene matches. The germline CDR1 and CDR2 sequences are MDHEN and SYDVKM. CDR3 length equals 10 residues. For the CDR3, the DNA is TGTGCCACCCGGGACAGAGAACTGTTTTTT. Protein sequence: CATRDRELFF.

V gene TRBV20-1 combines with J gene TRBJ2-1, with D perhaps matching TRBD2 (6 bases). CDR1 and CDR2 (germline): DFQATT, SNEGSKA (reference sequence). Trimming removed 6 bases at V and 5 bases at J, with 17 bases between. The CDR3 is 14 amino acids. The DNA of the CDR3 is TGCAGTGCCCCCTTTGCGGGGAAAGACAATGAGCAGTTCTTC. Amino acid sequence: CSAPFAGKDNEQFF.

This clonotype has just one count. V and J are TRBV2 and TRBJ1-1, with unresolved D. V was pared by 8 bases and J by 6 bases, with 16 bases between. The CDR3 is made up of 13 amino acids. The V gene's germline CDR1 is SNHLY and CDR2 FYNNEI. The CDR3: CASGRIGVSEAFF. Written as DNA, the CDR3 is TGTGCCAGCGGAAGGATTGGGGTTTCTGAAGCTTTCTTT. The whole variable domain, filled in from reference TRBV2 and TRBJ1-1, reads EPEVTQTPSHQVTQMGQEVILRCVPISNHLYFYWYRQILGQKVEFLVSFYNNEISEKSEIFDDQFSVERPDGSNFTLKIRSTKLEDSAMYFCASGRIGVSEAFFGQGTRLTVV.

This chain connects TRBV20-1 to TRBJ1-2; possible D gene TRBD1, 5 bases. Trimming removed 0 bases from V and 8 bases from J, with 13 bases in between. In germline, CDR1 is DFQATT, CDR2 SNEGSKA (reference sequence). This CDR3 contains 13 residues. The CDR3 sequence is CSAREAPGKGYTF. The DNA of the CDR3 is TGCAGTGCTAGAGAGGCTCCAGGGAAGGGCTACACCTTC.

This clonotype showed up many times. CDR3: CSVEGGAEYEQFF. CDR3 nucleotide sequence: TGCAGCGTTGAAGGGGGGGCCGAGTATGAGCAGTTCTTC. The V and J genes are TRBV29-1 and TRBJ2-1, with D perhaps matching TRBD1 or TRBD2 (6 bases each). CDR1 and CDR2 (germline): SQVTM, ANQGSEA. Deletions cut 1 base from V and 8 bases from J, with 12 bases between. The CDR3 is made up of 13 amino acids.

This clonotype turned up a few times. The V gene is TRBV16, the J gene TRBJ2-7, with D perhaps matching TRBD1 (6 bases). Trimming shortened V by 2 bases and J by 4 bases, and 9 bases separated the two germline ends. Germline-derived CDR1 and CDR2 are KGHSY and FQNENV. The CDR3 loop spans 13 amino acids. The chain's CDR3 is CASSQGDRYEQYV. Written as DNA, the CDR3 is TGTGCCAGCAGCCAAGGTGACAGGTACGAGCAGTACGTC.

This chain connects TRBV28 to TRBJ2-2, with D possibly TRBD2 on 5 matching bases. CDR1 and CDR2 from the germline V gene are MDHEN and SYDVKM. V was clipped by 6 bases and J by 6 bases, with 11 bases between them. This CDR3 comprises 13 residues. CDR3 loop: CASSPREAGELFF. The DNA of the CDR3 is TGTGCCAGCAGCCCCCGGGAAGCCGGGGAGCTGTTTTTT.

The V gene is TRBV6-1, the J gene TRBJ2-6, with D uncertain. CDR1 is MNHNS and CDR2 is SASEGT in the germline V gene. The germline V and J ends were trimmed by 4 bases and 2 bases, with 12 bases remaining between them. CDR3 length: 16 amino acids. The CDR3 nucleotides read TGTGCCAGCAGTGCCCAACGGAGAGCTGGGGCCAACGTCCTGACTTTC. Residues: CASSAQRRAGANVLTF.

The rearrangement links TRBV27 to TRBJ2-3; 9 nucleotides agree with TRBD1. Losses at the gene ends were 10 bases for V and 6 bases for J; bases not matched to a gene: 5. The length of the CDR3 is 12 residues. From germline, CDR1 is MNHEY and CDR2 SMNVEV (reference sequence). CDR3 in DNA: TGTGCCACCGACAGGGGGATTGATACGCAGTATTTT. Residues: CATDRGIDTQYF.

This clonotype showed up just a few times. This chain links TRBV18 with TRBJ2-1; 10 bases line up with TRBD1. The V and J ends lost 3 bases and 7 bases, in that order; junction bases with no gene match: 9. There are 16 residues in the CDR3. Germline lookup yields CDR1 KGHSH and CDR2 LQKENI. CDR3: CASSPGGQGLMNEQFF. In DNA, the CDR3 is TGTGCCAGCTCACCTGGGGGACAGGGGTTGATGAATGAGCAGTTCTTC.

The table lists this clonotype with a count of one. The chain is built from TRBV29-1 and TRBJ2-3; possibly TRBD1 or TRBD2 for D (5 bases each). The CDR3 spans 14 residues. The ends were cut back, 3 bases at V and 3 bases at J, with 13 bases in the middle. Looked up from germline, CDR1 is SQVTM and CDR2 is ANQGSEA. Here the CDR3 DNA reads TGCAGCGTTGACAGGGAGTACGAGACAGATACGCAGTATTTT. It is translated as CSVDREYETDTQYF.

This clonotype has ten or more counts. This chain links TRBV4-2 with TRBJ1-6; D uncertain. The CDR3 has 15 amino acids. V lost 0 bases and J lost 13, with 16 bases in between. Looked up from germline, CDR1 is LGHNA and CDR2 is YNFKEQ. CDR3 DNA sequence: TGTGCCAGCAGCCAAGATCCCGGTCCGGAGGAGCCCCTCCACTTT. Translating it yields CASSQDPGPEEPLHF.

This clonotype was recorded at least ten times. The chain uses TRBV5-1 and TRBJ2-2; D gene ambiguous. V was trimmed by 0 bases and J by 4 bases, leaving 10 bases between them. Germline lookup yields CDR1 SGHRS and CDR2 YFSETQ. The CDR3 runs 15 residues. The CDR3, as DNA: TGCGCCAGCAGCTTGGCCGGTCCCGGCACCGGGGAGCTGTTTTTT. Its translation: CASSLAGPGTGELFF.